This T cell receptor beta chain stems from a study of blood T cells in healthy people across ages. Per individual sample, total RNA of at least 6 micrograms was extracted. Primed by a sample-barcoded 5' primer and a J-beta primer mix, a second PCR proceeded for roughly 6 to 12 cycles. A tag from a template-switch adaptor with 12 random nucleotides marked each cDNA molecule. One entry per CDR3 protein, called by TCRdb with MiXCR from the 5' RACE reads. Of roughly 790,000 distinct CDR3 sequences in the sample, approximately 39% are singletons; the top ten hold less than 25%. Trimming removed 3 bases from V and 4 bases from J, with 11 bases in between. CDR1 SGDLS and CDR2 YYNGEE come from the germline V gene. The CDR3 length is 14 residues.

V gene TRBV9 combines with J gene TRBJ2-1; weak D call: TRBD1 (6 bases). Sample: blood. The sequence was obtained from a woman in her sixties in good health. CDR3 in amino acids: CASSATTGYNEQFF. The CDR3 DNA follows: TGTGCCAGCAGCGCCACCACAGGGTACAATGAGCAGTTCTTC.